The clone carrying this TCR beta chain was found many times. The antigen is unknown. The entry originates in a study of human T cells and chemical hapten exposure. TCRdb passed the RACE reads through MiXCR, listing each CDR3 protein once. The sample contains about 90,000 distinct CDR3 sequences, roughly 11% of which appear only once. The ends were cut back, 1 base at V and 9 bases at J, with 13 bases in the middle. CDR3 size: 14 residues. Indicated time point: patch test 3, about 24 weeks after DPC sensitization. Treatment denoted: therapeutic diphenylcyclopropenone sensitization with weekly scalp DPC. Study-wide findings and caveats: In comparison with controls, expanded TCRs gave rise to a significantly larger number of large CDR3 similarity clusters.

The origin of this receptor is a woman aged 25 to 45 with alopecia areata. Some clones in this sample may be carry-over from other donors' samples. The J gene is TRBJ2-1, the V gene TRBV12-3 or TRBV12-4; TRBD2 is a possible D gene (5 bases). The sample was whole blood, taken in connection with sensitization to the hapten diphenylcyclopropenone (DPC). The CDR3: CASSLVLGVAEQFF. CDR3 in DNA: TGTGCCAGCAGTTTAGTATTGGGAGTGGCTGAGCAGTTCTTC.